This T cell receptor (beta chain) came from a study of technical replicates of blood from a few donors. CDR1 is SQVTM and CDR2 is ANQGSEA in the germline V gene. This CDR3 spans 14 amino acids. Trimming cost V 4 bases and J 2 bases; bases outside gene matches: 3. The assay was immunoSEQ multiplex PCR, and TCRdb's table has in-frame clones only and misses some. The sample has 55,000 to 75,000 clones, just under 95% seen once. The sample was T cells isolated from PBMCs. This TCR was recovered from a human donor in good health. This rearrangement joins TRBV29-1 to TRBJ2-1; 9 bases fit TRBD2. The CDR3 sequence: CSVVAGGTYNEQFF. The CDR3 bases are TGCAGCGTTGTGGCGGGAGGGACCTACAATGAGCAGTTCTTC.